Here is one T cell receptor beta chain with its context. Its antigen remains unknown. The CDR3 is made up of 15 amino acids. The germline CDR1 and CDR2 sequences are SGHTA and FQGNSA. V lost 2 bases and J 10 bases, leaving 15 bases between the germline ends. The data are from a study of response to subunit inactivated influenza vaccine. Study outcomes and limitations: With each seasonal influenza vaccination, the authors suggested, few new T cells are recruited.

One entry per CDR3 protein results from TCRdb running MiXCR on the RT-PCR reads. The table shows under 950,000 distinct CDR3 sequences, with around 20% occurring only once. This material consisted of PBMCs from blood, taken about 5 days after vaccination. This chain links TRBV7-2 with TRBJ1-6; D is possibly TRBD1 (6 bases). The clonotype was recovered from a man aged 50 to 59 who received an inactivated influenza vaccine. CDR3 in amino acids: CASSLTTGYRSPLHF. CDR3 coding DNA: TGTGCCAGCAGCTTAACAACAGGGTATCGCTCACCCCTCCACTTT.